This record covers a single T cell receptor beta chain. The antigen is undetermined. The sample comes from a study of T-cell memory formation after mild COVID-19. Across the study: TCR clusters were largely donor specific.

The CDR3 consists of 14 residues. Trimming left V 3 bases short and J 2 bases short, with 11 bases between. Using constant-segment primers, 5'RACE produced TCR alpha and TCR beta cDNA libraries carrying sample barcodes and UMIs. TCRdb recomputed calls from the 5' RACE reads with MiXCR, one row per CDR3 protein. The table has 300,000 to 350,000 distinct CDR3 sequences, roughly 13% seen once. Points from the study as a whole: A balance of CD4 and CD8 characterized clones contracting day 15 to 85, whereas later expanders leaned CD4+. The study found contracting CD4+ clones mainly in CM and EM and contracting CD8+ clones in EMRA.

V usage is TRBV12-3 or TRBV12-4 and J usage is TRBJ2-7; possibly TRBD1 for D (5 bases). This clonotype originated in a man aged 18 to 30 who had mild COVID-19 (a few samples of this study predate the infection). Cell type and time point are not known. Sequencing used PBMCs or a T cell subset sorted from them (not recorded which). In nucleotides, the CDR3 is TGTGCCAGCAGTTTCCAGGGTGGACCCTACGAGCAGTACTTC. Protein sequence: CASSFQGGPYEQYF.